This T cell receptor beta chain derives from a study of identical twins. TCRdb itself ran the 5' RACE reads through MiXCR, one entry per CDR3 protein. The repertoire includes 700,000 or so distinct CDR3 sequences, roughly 20% of them detected once, and about 4.5% sits in the top ten. Trimming removed 8 bases at V and 8 bases at J, with 15 bases between. Germline V CDR1 and CDR2: MNHNS, SASEGT. The CDR3 sequence is 12 residues long. These data were also filed under a second study, of T cells expressing NK-cell markers.

Sequenced sample: PBMCs. The sequence was obtained from a young woman in good health. The chain employs TRBV6-1 and TRBJ1-1; no clear D gene. In nucleotides, the CDR3 is TGTGCCAGCGCCGGACTGCTACTAGAAGCTTTCTTT. Residues: CASAGLLLEAFF.